The present entry profiles one T cell receptor (beta chain) with its context. What it recognizes is unknown. The PCR was carried out with 60 Vbeta primers and 13 Jbeta primers. This table comes from immunoSEQ multiplex PCR, and its TCRdb copy is limited to in-frame clones, with some not included. The data hold hundreds of thousands of clones, with about 80% observed a single time. CDR1 and CDR2 from the germline V gene are MNHEY and SMNVEV (reference sequence). V lost 2 bases and J lost 0, with 8 bases in between. The CDR3 covers 15 residues. These data are taken from a study of cytomegalovirus exposure and HLA in healthy donors. Study-wide points: Later analysis placed DRB1 highest and HLA-C lowest in TCR association rates, which differed by HLA locus. The authors later found HLA-associated TCR beta chains more clonally expanded than equally common others. The study recorded 160 or so TCR beta chains that were cytomegalovirus-associated.

This TCR derives from a man aged 18 to 35 in good health and CMV-seronegative. The chain employs TRBV27 and TRBJ2-1, with unresolved D. Sequenced material: PBMCs. The CDR3 DNA sequence: TGTGCCAGCAGTTTACGGGTGTACTCCTACAATGAGCAGTTCTTC. Translating it yields CASSLRVYSYNEQFF.